The 18 T cell receptor beta chains in this list originate from one sample, sequenced in a study of response to subunit inactivated influenza vaccine. A single record per CDR3 protein comes from TCRdb applying MiXCR to the RT-PCR reads. The table shows around 500,000 distinct CDR3 sequences, with 10% to 11% occurring only once. The source material was PBMCs from blood, sampled about 40 days after vaccination. The receptor source for this set is a man over 45 who received an inactivated influenza vaccine.

The rearrangement links TRBV7-9 to TRBJ2-2; D not certain. The CDR3 is made up of 13 amino acids. Germline V lookup: CDR1 SEHNR, CDR2 FQNEAQ (reference sequence). V was pared by 1 base and J by 6 bases, with 6 bases between. CDR3 protein: CASSLDHPGELFF. The CDR3 coding sequence is TGTGCCAGCAGCTTAGACCATCCCGGGGAGCTGTTTTTT.

This rearrangement joins TRBV12-3 or TRBV12-4 to TRBJ2-1; D is possibly TRBD1 (6 bases). The CDR3 extends over 14 amino acids. V was clipped by 5 bases and J by 4 bases, with 12 bases between them. CDR3: CASSRGTGYNEQFF. As DNA, the CDR3 is TGTGCCAGCAGTAGGGGGACGGGTTACAATGAGCAGTTCTTC.

This clonotype was observed many times. J is TRBJ1-3 and V is TRBV10-2; D may be TRBD1 (6 bases). This CDR3 region has 17 residues. The germline V and J ends were trimmed by 8 bases and 3 bases, with 23 bases remaining between them. The germline gives CDR1 WSHSY, CDR2 SAAADI. This CDR3 reads CASGTGAVAPRGNTIYF. CDR3 DNA sequence: TGCGCCAGCGGGACGGGGGCAGTTGCTCCTCGTGGAAACACCATATATTTT.

In its sample, this clonotype was seen many times. The CDR3 nucleotides read TGCAGTGCTAGACCAGGGGGGATGAACACTGAAGCTTTCTTT. It translates to CSARPGGMNTEAFF. The chain is built from TRBV20-1 and TRBJ1-1; 7 nucleotides agree with TRBD1. The CDR3 consists of 14 residues. V lost 2 bases, J lost 0 bases, and 3 bases stayed unmatched. The germline V gene encodes CDR1 DFQATT and CDR2 SNEGSKA (reference sequence).

The V call is TRBV28, the J call TRBJ2-1, with D perhaps TRBD1 (5 bases). CDR1 and CDR2 (germline): MDHEN, SYDVKM. The CDR3 is made up of 12 amino acids. With 7 bases removed from V and 3 bases from J, the gap between germline ends came to 7 bases. The CDR3 spells CASTDNYNEQFF. The CDR3 DNA follows: TGTGCCAGCACGGACAACTACAATGAGCAGTTCTTC. The entire variable domain, with the rest obtained from reference TRBV28 and TRBJ2-1, is as follows: DVKVTQSSRYLVKRTGEKVFLECVQDMDHENMFWYRQDPGLGLRLIYFSYDVKMKEKGDIPEGYSVSREKKERFSLILESASTNQTSMYLCASTDNYNEQFFGPGTRLTVL.

The chain couples TRBV7-2 to TRBJ1-4; D is uncertain. The CDR3 is made up of 15 amino acids. Trimming pared 3 bases from V and 4 bases from J, leaving 12 bases between. Germline values: CDR1 SGHTA, CDR2 FQGNSA. CDR3 region: CASSFQSGVNEKLFF. In DNA, the CDR3 is TGTGCCAGCAGCTTTCAGTCAGGAGTTAATGAAAAACTGTTTTTT.

By share, this clonotype counts as medium-sized. The chain is built from TRBV4-1 and TRBJ2-1; 8 bases line up with TRBD2. Trimming removed 3 bases from V and 5 bases from J; junction bases left unmatched: 6. Germline V CDR1 and CDR2: MGHRA, YSYEKL. The CDR3 sequence is 15 residues long. For the CDR3, the DNA is TGCGCCAGCAGCCATGACGGGGGGGCCCACAATGAGCAGTTCTTC. This codes for CASSHDGGAHNEQFF.

The sample holds many counts of this clonotype. The chain links TRBV5-1 to TRBJ2-5; TRBD1 matches at 10 bases. This CDR3 contains 15 residues. CDR1 and CDR2 from the germline V gene are SGHRS and YFSETQ. The V gene end was trimmed by 0 bases and the J gene end by 4 bases; junction bases not matched to a gene: 3. The CDR3 bases are TGCGCCAGCAGCTTGGCCGACAGGGGGCTAGAGACCCAGTACTTC. This translates into CASSLADRGLETQYF.

Only a few counts were recorded for this clonotype. The chain has TRBV5-1 and TRBJ2-6; D remains ambiguous. The length of the CDR3 is 11 residues. Trimming removed 3 bases from V and 13 bases from J, with 8 bases in between. The V gene's germline CDR1 is SGHRS and CDR2 YFSETQ. The CDR3 loop is CASSSVGVLTF. The CDR3 nucleotides read TGCGCCAGCAGCTCCGTCGGGGTCCTGACTTTC.

This sequence joins TRBV20-1 and TRBJ2-5, with D possibly TRBD2 on 5 matching bases. This CDR3 is built from 12 residues. V lost 4 bases to trimming and J lost 5 bases, with 11 bases between them. CDR1 DFQATT and CDR2 SNEGSKA come from the germline V gene (reference sequence). Here the CDR3 DNA reads TGCAGTGCTACTAGTCCGGGGGAGACCCAGTACTTC. This codes for CSATSPGETQYF.

There are many counts of this clonotype. This sequence joins TRBV29-1 and TRBJ2-6; 8 nucleotides match TRBD1. This CDR3 comprises 16 residues. Unmatched junction bases numbered 11, after V lost 6 bases and J lost 4 bases. Germline loops: CDR1 SQVTM, CDR2 ANQGSEA. As DNA, the CDR3 is TGCAGCGTAGCAGGGGGCGCCTCGATCGGGGCCAACGTCCTGACTTTC. Translated: CSVAGGASIGANVLTF. The full variable domain, with the rest looked up from reference TRBV29-1 and TRBJ2-6, is SAVISQKPSRDICQRGTSLTIQCQVDSQVTMMFWYRQQPGQSLTLIATANQGSEATYESGFVIDKFPISRPNLTFSTLTVSNMSPEDSSIYLCSVAGGASIGANVLTFGAGSRLTVL.

The genes are TRBV5-8 and TRBJ1-6; possibly TRBD1 for D (5 bases). The CDR3 is made up of 15 amino acids. The V end was cut by 0 bases, the J end by 7 bases, with 11 bases between. The germline V gene has CDR1 SGHTS and CDR2 YDEGEE. The CDR3 DNA sequence: TGTGCCAGCAGCTTGGACGGGGGTACGAATTCACCCCTCCACTTT. This translates into CASSLDGGTNSPLHF.

V gene TRBV7-9 combines with J gene TRBJ2-3; no firm D call. Trimming left V 3 bases short and J 6 bases short, with 7 bases between. CDR1 SEHNR and CDR2 FQNEAQ come from the germline V gene (reference sequence). This CDR3 spans 12 amino acids. The CDR3 nucleotides read TGTGCCAGCAGCTTTGGAAAGGATACGCAGTATTTT. This gives the protein CASSFGKDTQYF.

The table lists this clonotype with a few counts. CDR3 protein: CASSPRWGNEKLFF. CDR3 nucleotides: TGCGCCAGCAGTCCCCGTTGGGGTAATGAAAAACTGTTTTTT. The chain links TRBV10-2 to TRBJ1-4; D remains unclear. CDR1 is WSHSY, CDR2 SAAADI, per germline. V gave up 5 bases and J gave up 4 bases, with 11 bases separating them. The CDR3 has 14 amino acids.

The rearrangement uses TRBV7-2 and TRBJ2-5, with 7 bases fitting TRBD2. With 5 bases clipped from V and 0 bases from J, the junction kept 3 bases outside the gene matches. The CDR3 has 14 amino acids. Germline V CDR1 and CDR2: SGHTA, FQGNSA. The CDR3 loop is CASSLGLDQETQYF. DNA of the CDR3: TGTGCCAGCAGCCTTGGACTAGACCAAGAGACCCAGTACTTC.

CDR3 sequence reads: CATGHPGGLATDTQYF. In DNA, the CDR3 is TGTGCCACCGGCCACCCTGGGGGACTTGCCACAGATACGCAGTATTTT. The chain has TRBV24-1 and TRBJ2-3; D is perhaps TRBD2 (6 bases). The CDR3 is made up of 16 amino acids. V shed 9 bases and J shed 2 bases, with 20 bases lying between them. Germline V gives CDR1 KGHDR, CDR2 SFDVKD.

This clonotype was seen repeatedly, ten times or more. The chain has TRBV10-3 and TRBJ2-1, with D unresolved. This CDR3 has 11 amino acids. Deletions cut 4 bases from V and 10 bases from J, with 8 bases between. The V gene's germline CDR1 is ENHRY and CDR2 SYGVKD. CDR3: CAISVSSEQFF. Here the CDR3 DNA reads TGTGCCATCAGTGTTTCCTCCGAGCAGTTCTTC.

The rearrangement joins TRBV29-1 to TRBJ2-3, with D perhaps matching TRBD1 or TRBD2 (5 bases each). CDR3 length equals 16 residues. V lost 5 bases and J lost 0, with 18 bases in between. The germline gives CDR1 SQVTM, CDR2 ANQGSEA. The CDR3 loop reads CSVRGKDGASTDTQYF. CDR3 bases: TGCAGCGTTCGGGGAAAAGACGGGGCTAGCACAGATACGCAGTATTTT.